The subject of this entry is one T cell receptor (beta chain). The data stem from a study of blood T cell repertoires in COVID-19. Trimming took off 10 bases at V and 2 bases at J, with 5 bases between the two ends. The CDR3 totals 10 residues. Germline CDR1 and CDR2: MNHEY and SVGAGI. Libraries were prepared by immunoSEQ multiplex PCR; TCRdb keeps only in-frame clonotypes and omits some of them. This table holds approximately 200,000 clones, more than 70% found once. The gene calls are TRBV6-5 and TRBJ1-2, with D uncertain. The source of this sequence is a woman aged 25-40 years with acute or convalescent COVID-19. Source material: peripheral blood. This CDR3 reads CATENYGYTF. DNA of the CDR3: TGTGCCACCGAGAACTATGGCTACACCTTC.